Listed here are 29 T cell receptor beta chains from one sample, sequenced in a study of T cells in Graves' hyperthyroidism and ophthalmopathy. Researchers amplified the TCR beta CDR3 regions from RNA transcripts. During a first-round RT-PCR of the TCR CDR3, the HTBI primer set was used. From the multiplex PCR reads, TCRdb called clonotypes with MiXCR, one entry per CDR3 protein. Of about 380,000 distinct CDR3 sequences in the sample, less than 20% were seen once. Sequences were obtained from blood. These TCRs come from a young man with Graves' ophthalmopathy.

This clonotype was counted many times. The chain has TRBV6-1 and TRBJ1-1; TRBD1 agrees at 9 bases. V lost 6 bases and J lost 5; bases outside the gene matches: 4. In germline, CDR1 is MNHNS, CDR2 SASEGT. The CDR3 has 13 residues. The DNA for the CDR3 is TGTGCCAGCAGACCCGGGACAGGGACTGAAGCTTTCTTT. Translation: CASRPGTGTEAFF.

This clonotype showed up just a few times. V and J are TRBV7-9 and TRBJ1-3; D is possibly TRBD1 (5 bases). V was pared by 6 bases and J by 0 bases, with 12 bases between. This CDR3 region has 15 residues. From germline, CDR1 is SEHNR and CDR2 FQNEAQ (reference sequence). The CDR3 DNA reads TGTGCCAGCAGACCTGCGGGGGTCTCTGGAAACACCATATATTTT. It specifies CASRPAGVSGNTIYF.

V gene TRBV6-5 combines with J gene TRBJ2-1; 9 nucleotides agree with TRBD1. J lost 1 base, V lost 6 bases, and 7 bases had no gene match. The germline V gene encodes CDR1 MNHEY and CDR2 SVGAGI. The CDR3 covers 16 residues. The CDR3 coding sequence is TGTGCCAGCAGACCCACAGGGGGCTTATCCTACAATGAGCAGTTCTTC. Protein sequence: CASRPTGGLSYNEQFF.

This clonotype was seen ten or more times. CDR3 DNA: TGTGCCAGCAGCTTCAATTCGGCACTGAACACTGAAGCTTTCTTT. Encoded protein: CASSFNSALNTEAFF. The rearrangement links TRBV13 to TRBJ1-1; D not resolved. The V and J ends lost 3 bases and 0 bases respectively, with 11 bases between them. Germline V CDR1 and CDR2: PRHDT, FYEKMQ (reference sequence). The CDR3 is 15 residues long.

The V gene is TRBV25-1, the J gene TRBJ2-6; maybe TRBD2 (7 bases). Germline lookup yields CDR1 MGHDK and CDR2 SYGVNS. The V end lost 4 bases, the J end lost 8 bases, and 42 bases lay between the germline ends. The CDR3 sequence is 24 residues long. The chain's CDR3 is CASSGYADKSTWGQRGRGTNVLTF. DNA of the CDR3: TGTGCCAGCAGTGGATACGCGGACAAGTCAACCTGGGGCCAACGGGGGCGGGGGACCAACGTCCTGACTTTC.

The chain has TRBV18 and TRBJ2-5; tentative D call: TRBD2 (5 bases). The CDR3 is made up of 16 amino acids. CDR1 KGHSH and CDR2 LQKENI come from the germline V gene. Trimming shortened V by 4 bases and J by 11 bases, and 26 bases separated the two germline ends. CDR3 amino acids: CASSRPPPPAYGKQYF. The DNA of the CDR3 is TGTGCCAGCTCACGGCCACCGCCCCCCGCATACGGGAAACAGTACTTC.

The V and J genes are TRBV19 and TRBJ1-1; 8 bases align to TRBD1. Germline V gene data show CDR1 as LNHDA and CDR2 as SQIVND (reference sequence). The V and J ends lost 8 bases and 1 base, in that order; junction bases with no gene match: 6. The CDR3 contains 14 residues. The CDR3 DNA reads TGTGCCAGTGGGGACAGGCCCTCGAACACTGAAGCTTTCTTT. This encodes CASGDRPSNTEAFF.

The chain uses TRBV6-9 and TRBJ1-2; no firm D call. This CDR3 contains 11 residues. The V gene's germline CDR1 is MNHGY and CDR2 SVAAGI. Trimming removed 3 bases from V and 3 bases from J, with 2 bases in between. CDR3 region: CASSYDYGYTF. The CDR3 DNA reads as TGTGCCAGCAGTTACGACTATGGCTACACCTTC.

The chain employs TRBV5-5 and TRBJ2-1; 7 nucleotides agree with TRBD1. Germline values: CDR1 SGHKS, CDR2 YYEKEE (reference sequence). CDR3 size: 13 residues. After removal of 6 bases from V and 8 bases from J, the junction contained 8 bases not matched to a gene. CDR3 in amino acids: CASIRQGLDEQFF. The CDR3 nucleotides are TGTGCCAGCATCCGACAGGGTTTGGATGAGCAGTTCTTC.

This chain's CDR3 is CASSVSGGALTGELFF. Here the CDR3 DNA reads TGTGCCAGCAGCGTTAGCGGGGGGGCCCTCACCGGGGAGCTGTTTTTT. This chain uses TRBV9 with TRBJ2-2, with 11 nucleotides matching TRBD2. Trimming at V came to 2 bases and at J to 4 bases, leaving 4 bases not matched to a gene. CDR3 length: 16 residues. Germline V CDR1 and CDR2: SGDLS, YYNGEE.

This clonotype has a single count. This could be a read error, since a much larger clone is one nucleotide away. This CDR3 reads CASSEADSDQPQHF. The CDR3 DNA sequence: TGTGCCAGCAGTGAAGCTGATAGCGATCAGCCCCAGCATTTT. The chain recombines TRBV6-1 with TRBJ1-5; D remains ambiguous. Germline V gene data show CDR1 as MNHNS and CDR2 as SASEGT. The CDR3 spans 14 residues.

This clonotype was picked up many times. The rearrangement links TRBV7-9 to TRBJ1-5; perhaps TRBD1 as D (5 bases). Per the germline V gene, CDR1 is SEHNR and CDR2 is FQNEAQ (reference sequence). The CDR3 extends over 15 amino acids. V was clipped by 4 bases and J by 3 bases, with 13 bases between them. CDR3 DNA: TGTGCCAGCAGCTCGACAGAGAATGTCAATCAGCCCCAGCATTTT. This encodes CASSSTENVNQPQHF. The complete variable domain, with remaining parts taken from reference TRBV7-9 and TRBJ1-5, reads DTGVSQNPRHKITKRGQNVTFRCDPISEHNRLYWYRQTLGQGPEFLTYFQNEAQLEKSRLLSDRFSAERPKGSFSTLEIQRTEQGDSAMYLCASSSTENVNQPQHFGDGTRLSIL.

This clonotype occurred many times. This chain links TRBV12-3 or TRBV12-4 with TRBJ2-7; 10 nucleotides align to TRBD2. V shed 5 bases and J 2 bases; nucleotides not matched to a gene: 3. The CDR3 runs 14 residues. As DNA, the CDR3 is TGTGCCAGCAGTGAGCGGGGGGGAACCTACGAGCAGTACTTC. This encodes CASSERGGTYEQYF.

This clonotype was counted at least ten times. V and J are TRBV20-1 and TRBJ2-5, with 7 bases that match TRBD2. The CDR3 sequence is 15 residues long. CDR1 and CDR2 (germline): DFQATT, SNEGSKA (reference sequence). Trimming at V came to 4 bases and at J to 1 base, leaving 9 bases not matched to a gene. CDR3 residues: CSAKRREGPQETQYF. CDR3 coding DNA: TGCAGTGCTAAGAGGAGGGAGGGTCCCCAAGAGACCCAGTACTTC.

This clonotype was recorded at least ten times. This chain connects TRBV2 to TRBJ1-1, with D possibly matching TRBD1 (5 bases). The V end lost 7 bases, the J end lost 4 bases, and 16 bases lay between the germline ends. Germline CDR1 is SNHLY and CDR2 is FYNNEI. The CDR3 covers 14 residues. The CDR3 loop reads CASNLKDGGTEAFF. The CDR3 DNA follows: TGTGCCAGCAATCTTAAAGACGGGGGCACTGAAGCTTTCTTT.

The chain has TRBV3-1 and TRBJ2-7; tentatively, D is TRBD1 (6 bases). The V gene's germline CDR1 is LGHDT and CDR2 YNNKEL (reference sequence). The CDR3 is 15 amino acids. Trimming stripped 6 bases from V and 5 bases from J, with 20 bases between. CDR3 in amino acids: CASRPSLGQPHEQYF. For the CDR3, the DNA is TGTGCCAGCAGACCGAGCCTTGGACAGCCCCACGAGCAGTACTTC.

The chain has TRBV9 and TRBJ1-5; possible D gene TRBD1, 5 bases. The CDR3 is made up of 14 amino acids. V lost 3 bases, J lost 1 base, and 8 bases lay in between. From germline, CDR1 is SGDLS and CDR2 YYNGEE. DNA for the CDR3: TGTGCCAGCAGCGCAGACAGAAGCAATCAGCCCCAGCATTTT. Amino acid sequence: CASSADRSNQPQHF.

At least ten counts were recorded for this clonotype. The V call is TRBV5-1, the J call TRBJ1-1, with a tentative D call TRBD1 (6 bases). V was cut by 3 bases and J by 9 bases, with 27 bases left in between. The CDR3 sequence is 17 residues long. Germline assignment: CDR1 SGHRS and CDR2 YFSETQ. The CDR3, as DNA: TGCGCCAGCAGCTCCACGGGACAAGGCACCCAACCCCGCCAAGCTTTCTTT. It translates to CASSSTGQGTQPRQAFF.

This clonotype has ten or more counts. The chain is built from TRBV3-1 and TRBJ1-1; 7 positions agree with TRBD1. V was clipped by 1 base and J by 5 bases; unmatched bases: 10. Germline CDR1 reads LGHDT; CDR2 reads YNNKEL (reference sequence). The CDR3 is made up of 16 amino acids. The CDR3 reads CASSQGPHRGRTEAFF. The CDR3 nucleotides read TGTGCCAGCAGCCAAGGACCTCACAGGGGACGAACTGAAGCTTTCTTT.

This clonotype was detected ten times or more. CDR3 protein: CASSYEAASYNEQFF. CDR3 DNA sequence: TGTGCCAGCAGTTACGAAGCGGCCTCCTACAATGAGCAGTTCTTC. The genes are TRBV6-5 and TRBJ2-1; D is perhaps TRBD2 (5 bases). Germline CDR1 and CDR2: MNHEY and SVGAGI. CDR3 length: 15 residues. V was cut by 2 bases and J by 0 bases, with 8 bases left in between.

This clonotype was counted many times. This rearrangement joins TRBV6-1 to TRBJ1-2; 7 positions agree with TRBD1. Trimming cost V 5 bases and J 7 bases; bases outside gene matches: 7. This CDR3 contains 13 residues. Germline V gene data show CDR1 as MNHNS and CDR2 as SASEGT. The CDR3 nucleotides are TGTGCCAGCAGTACCCGGGACAGTCTTGGCTACACCTTC. Protein sequence: CASSTRDSLGYTF.

This clonotype was counted at least ten times. The chain links TRBV7-2 to TRBJ2-5, with D uncertain. The V and J ends lost 4 bases and 5 bases respectively, with 11 bases between them. Germline V gene data show CDR1 as SGHTA and CDR2 as FQGNSA. CDR3 length equals 13 residues. CDR3 region: CASSSRVEETQYF. DNA of the CDR3: TGTGCCAGCAGCTCAAGGGTGGAGGAGACCCAGTACTTC.

A remark on this clonotype: A read error is possible here, since a much larger clone lies one base away. This chain connects TRBV28 to TRBJ1-1; the match to TRBD1 covers 7 bases. The ends lost 5 bases at V and 2 bases at J; junction bases unmatched: 8. This CDR3 is 15 amino acids long. The germline V gene has CDR1 MDHEN and CDR2 SYDVKM. The DNA for the CDR3 is TGTGCCAGCAGTGAGTCGGGACAGTTCAACACTGAAGCTTTCTTT. Its protein is CASSESGQFNTEAFF.

In its sample, this clonotype was seen many times. This sequence joins TRBV5-1 and TRBJ1-1, with D uncertain. Looked up from germline, CDR1 is SGHRS and CDR2 is YFSETQ. The length of the CDR3 is 13 residues. The V end was cut by 0 bases, the J end by 1 base, with 4 bases between. The CDR3 DNA is TGCGCCAGCAGCTTGGCGTGGAACACTGAAGCTTTCTTT. Its translation: CASSLAWNTEAFF.

This clonotype has ten or more counts. The chain couples TRBV5-1 to TRBJ2-4; TRBD2 is a possible D gene (5 bases). CDR1 and CDR2 (germline): SGHRS, YFSETQ. The V end was cut by 4 bases, the J end by 7 bases, with 21 bases between. This CDR3 region has 16 residues. Here the CDR3 reads CASSPAGVVPGNIQYF. In DNA form, the CDR3 reads TGCGCCAGCAGCCCCGCGGGCGTGGTACCGGGGAACATTCAGTACTTC. The full variable domain, its missing parts supplied by reference TRBV5-1 and TRBJ2-4, is KAGVTQTPRYLIKTRGQQVTLSCSPISGHRSVSWYQQTPGQGLQFLFEYFSETQRNKGNFPGRFSGRQFSNSRSEMNVSTLELGDSALYLCASSPAGVVPGNIQYFGAGTRLSVL.

The V gene is TRBV2, the J gene TRBJ2-1, with 9 positions matching TRBD2. The CDR3 runs 19 residues. CDR1 is SNHLY, CDR2 FYNNEI, per germline. V lost 6 bases and J lost 0; bases outside the gene matches: 15. CDR3 coding DNA: TGTGCCAGCAGCGGAAACCTTAGCGGGGGCCAAAGCTCCTACAATGAGCAGTTCTTC. Its translation: CASSGNLSGGQSSYNEQFF.

The genes are TRBV19 and TRBJ1-6; TRBD1 agrees at 7 bases. This CDR3 region has 17 residues. J gave up 11 bases and V 1 base, and 14 bases lay outside the gene matches. Germline V lookup: CDR1 LNHDA, CDR2 SQIVND (reference sequence). Here the CDR3 reads CASSIVSTGRGTTPLHF. Written as DNA, the CDR3 is TGTGCCAGTAGTATAGTGTCTACAGGCAGGGGGACTACACCCCTCCACTTT. Full variable domain (missing parts from reference TRBV19 and TRBJ1-6): DGGITQSPKYLFRKEGQNVTLSCEQNLNHDAMYWYRQDPGQGLRLIYYSQIVNDFQKGDIAEGYSVSREKKESFPLTVTSAQKNPTAFYLCASSIVSTGRGTTPLHFGNGTRLTVT.

In its sample, this clonotype was seen a few times. The V call is TRBV29-1, the J call TRBJ2-1; D not certain. The CDR3 consists of 13 residues. Germline CDR1 is SQVTM and CDR2 is ANQGSEA. V was pared by 0 bases and J by 3 bases, with 6 bases between. The CDR3 is CSVEDVGYNEQFF. The CDR3 DNA reads TGCAGCGTTGAAGATGTCGGCTACAATGAGCAGTTCTTC.

This chain links TRBV18 with TRBJ1-1; D gene uncertain. CDR1 and CDR2 from the germline V gene are KGHSH and LQKENI. V dropped 3 bases and J dropped 0 bases, with 8 bases sitting between them. This CDR3 has 14 residues. The CDR3 is CASSPGGVNTEAFF. Written as DNA, the CDR3 is TGTGCCAGCTCACCTGGTGGGGTGAACACTGAAGCTTTCTTT.